The rows below give T cell receptor beta chains drawn from one sample of a study of PD-L1 blockade in urothelial cancer. The table came from immunoSEQ multiplex PCR; TCRdb's copy has only in-frame clones and leaves some out. The repertoire holds 85,000 to 100,000 clones, with about nine tenths as singletons. The sequencing here drew on PBMCs, taken around atezolizumab (anti-PD-L1) treatment. Every receptor here comes from a man aged 55-75 years with urothelial cancer. CDR3s include the opening cysteine and the closing phenylalanine or tryptophan. D genes are given only for firm matches. Size is stated for part of the rows, as once, few or many counts, or as a class when the clone is expanded.

D gene: NA
V gene: TRBV19
J gene: TRBJ1-2
clone size: NA
CDR3 protein: CASSPELINGYTF
CDR3 DNA: TGTGCCAGTAGTCCGGAGTTAATCAATGGCTACACCTTC

D gene: TRBD1
V gene: TRBV18
J gene: TRBJ1-2
clone size: NA
CDR3 protein: CASSLAAQTGTYGYTF
CDR3 DNA: TGTGCCAGCTCACTAGCCGCCCAGACAGGGACCTATGGCTACACCTTC

D gene: NA
V gene: TRBV29-1
J gene: TRBJ1-2
clone size: NA
CDR3 protein: CSVEDSGNYGYTF
CDR3 DNA: TGCAGCGTTGAAGATTCGGGGAACTATGGCTACACCTTC

D gene: TRBD1
V gene: TRBV19
J gene: TRBJ2-3
clone size: NA
CDR3 protein: CASSRGQGADTQYF
CDR3 DNA: TGTGCCAGTAGTAGAGGACAGGGAGCAGATACGCAGTATTTT

D gene: TRBD2
V gene: TRBV19
J gene: TRBJ2-7
clone size: NA
CDR3 protein: CASSPGLAGSEQYF
CDR3 DNA: TGTGCCAGTAGCCCCGGACTAGCGGGAAGCGAGCAGTACTTC

D gene: NA
V gene: TRBV29-1
J gene: TRBJ1-4
clone size: NA
CDR3 protein: CSVWGSTTNEKLFF
CDR3 DNA: TGCAGCGTTTGGGGCAGTACAACTAATGAAAAACTGTTTTTT

D gene: NA
V gene: TRBV5-8
J gene: TRBJ1-1
clone size: NA
CDR3 protein: CASSPTQTGMKSGEAFF
CDR3 DNA: TGTGCCAGCAGCCCAACCCAGACAGGTATGAAGAGTGGTGAAGCTTTCTTT

D gene: TRBD1
V gene: TRBV4-3
J gene: TRBJ2-3
clone size: NA
CDR3 protein: CASSQDTGQETDTQYF
CDR3 DNA: TGCGCCAGCAGCCAAGATACGGGACAGGAGACAGATACGCAGTATTTT

D gene: NA
V gene: TRBV28
J gene: TRBJ2-7
clone size: NA
CDR3 protein: CASSRLREAYHEQYF
CDR3 DNA: TGTGCCAGCAGTCGCCTCAGGGAGGCCTATCACGAGCAGTACTTC

D gene: TRBD1
V gene: TRBV30
J gene: TRBJ1-5
clone size: NA
CDR3 protein: CAWSAGQGGQPQHF
CDR3 DNA: TGTGCCTGGAGTGCTGGACAGGGCGGCCAGCCCCAGCATTTT

D gene: TRBD1
V gene: TRBV5-1
J gene: TRBJ2-2
clone size: NA
CDR3 protein: CASSRQGQNTGELFF
CDR3 DNA: TGCGCCAGCAGCCGACAGGGGCAGAACACCGGGGAGCTGTTTTTT

D gene: NA
V gene: TRBV5-1
J gene: TRBJ2-6
clone size: NA
CDR3 protein: CASSGSSGANVLTF
CDR3 DNA: TGCGCCAGCAGCGGCTCCTCTGGGGCCAACGTCCTGACTTTC

D gene: TRBD1
V gene: TRBV9
J gene: TRBJ1-5
clone size: once
CDR3 protein: CASSAGTADNQPQHF
CDR3 DNA: TGTGCCAGCAGTGCCGGGACAGCAGACAATCAGCCCCAGCATTTT

D gene: TRBD1
V gene: TRBV4-3
J gene: TRBJ1-2
clone size: few
CDR3 protein: CASSQVTGTNYGYTF
CDR3 DNA: TGCGCCAGCAGCCAAGTGACAGGGACTAACTATGGCTACACCTTC

D gene: TRBD1
V gene: TRBV7-6
J gene: TRBJ2-1
clone size: NA
CDR3 protein: CASSLVQGQGVRAFNEQFF
CDR3 DNA: TGTGCCAGCAGCTTAGTACAGGGCCAGGGGGTAAGAGCTTTCAATGAGCAGTTCTTC

D gene: TRBD2
V gene: TRBV5-1
J gene: TRBJ2-1
clone size: NA
CDR3 protein: CASSLGLAGLYNEQFF
CDR3 DNA: TGCGCCAGCAGCCTAGGACTAGCGGGCTTATACAATGAGCAGTTCTTC

D gene: NA
V gene: TRBV6-1
J gene: TRBJ2-7
clone size: once
CDR3 protein: CASSGPDRGYEQYF
CDR3 DNA: TGTGCCAGCAGTGGGCCAGACAGAGGCTACGAGCAGTACTTC

D gene: TRBD2
V gene: TRBV7-2
J gene: TRBJ2-1
clone size: once
CDR3 protein: CASSSQLAGGRNEQFF
CDR3 DNA: TGTGCCAGCAGCTCCCAACTAGCGGGGGGGCGGAATGAGCAGTTCTTC

D gene: NA
V gene: TRBV9
J gene: TRBJ2-7
clone size: once
CDR3 protein: CASSVGTRSYEQYF
CDR3 DNA: TGTGCCAGCAGCGTAGGTACCAGGTCCTACGAGCAGTACTTC

D gene: NA
V gene: TRBV9
J gene: TRBJ1-1
clone size: once
CDR3 protein: CASSVAGSGTEAFF
CDR3 DNA: TGTGCCAGCAGCGTAGCGGGGTCGGGCACTGAAGCTTTCTTT

D gene: NA
V gene: TRBV6-6
J gene: TRBJ2-3
clone size: NA
CDR3 protein: CASSTATDTQYF
CDR3 DNA: TGTGCCAGCAGTACAGCTACAGATACGCAGTATTTT

D gene: NA
V gene: TRBV7-6
J gene: TRBJ2-2
clone size: NA
CDR3 protein: CASSSRLPWNTGELFF
CDR3 DNA: TGTGCCAGCAGCTCACGACTACCCTGGAACACCGGGGAGCTGTTTTTT

D gene: NA
V gene: TRBV5-1
J gene: TRBJ2-3
clone size: NA
CDR3 protein: CASSLEQAGDTQYF
CDR3 DNA: TGCGCCAGCAGCTTGGAACAGGCCGGGGATACGCAGTATTTT

D gene: TRBD1
V gene: TRBV4-2
J gene: TRBJ1-2
clone size: NA
CDR3 protein: CASKGARLIYGYTF
CDR3 DNA: TGTGCCAGCAAGGGGGCAAGGCTCATCTATGGCTACACCTTC

D gene: NA
V gene: TRBV27
J gene: TRBJ2-2
clone size: NA
CDR3 protein: CASSFSDWTLRELFF
CDR3 DNA: TGTGCCAGCAGTTTTTCCGACTGGACTCTCAGGGAGCTGTTTTTT

D gene: TRBD1
V gene: TRBV19
J gene: TRBJ1-4
clone size: NA
CDR3 protein: CASKDRGSNEKLFF
CDR3 DNA: TGTGCCAGTAAGGACAGGGGCTCTAATGAAAAACTGTTTTTT

D gene: TRBD1
V gene: TRBV27
J gene: TRBJ1-1
clone size: NA
CDR3 protein: CASRLDRVAEAFF
CDR3 DNA: TGTGCCAGCAGACTTGACAGGGTCGCTGAAGCTTTCTTT

D gene: TRBD2
V gene: TRBV4-2
J gene: TRBJ2-5
clone size: NA
CDR3 protein: CASSHPPSGEETQYF
CDR3 DNA: TGTGCCAGCAGCCACCCCCCTAGCGGTGAAGAGACCCAGTACTTC

D gene: NA
V gene: TRBV5-8
J gene: TRBJ2-1
clone size: NA
CDR3 protein: CASSPGTSSYNEQFF
CDR3 DNA: TGTGCCAGCAGCCCCGGGACATCTTCCTACAATGAGCAGTTCTTC

D gene: NA
V gene: TRBV5-4
J gene: TRBJ1-1
clone size: NA
CDR3 protein: CASSLEQMDTEAFF
CDR3 DNA: TGTGCCAGCAGCTTGGAACAGATGGACACTGAAGCTTTCTTT

D gene: TRBD1
V gene: TRBV5-1
J gene: TRBJ2-5
clone size: NA
CDR3 protein: CASQGDRGKETQYF
CDR3 DNA: TGCGCCAGCCAAGGGGACAGGGGGAAAGAGACCCAGTACTTC